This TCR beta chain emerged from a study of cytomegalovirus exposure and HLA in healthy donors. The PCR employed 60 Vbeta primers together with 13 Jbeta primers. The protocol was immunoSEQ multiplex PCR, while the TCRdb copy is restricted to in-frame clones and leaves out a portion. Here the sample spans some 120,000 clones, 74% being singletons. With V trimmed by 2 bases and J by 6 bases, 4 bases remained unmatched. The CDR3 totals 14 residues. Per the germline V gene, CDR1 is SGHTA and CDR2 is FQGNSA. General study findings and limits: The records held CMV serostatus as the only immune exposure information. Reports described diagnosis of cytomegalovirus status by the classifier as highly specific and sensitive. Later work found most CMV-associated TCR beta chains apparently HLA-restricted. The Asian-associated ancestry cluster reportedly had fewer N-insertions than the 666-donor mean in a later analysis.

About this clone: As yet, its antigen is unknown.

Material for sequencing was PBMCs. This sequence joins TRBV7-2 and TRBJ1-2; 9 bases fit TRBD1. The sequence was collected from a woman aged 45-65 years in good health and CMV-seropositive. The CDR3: CASSLTRQGDGYTF. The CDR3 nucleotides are TGTGCCAGCAGCTTAACCCGACAGGGGGATGGCTACACCTTC.